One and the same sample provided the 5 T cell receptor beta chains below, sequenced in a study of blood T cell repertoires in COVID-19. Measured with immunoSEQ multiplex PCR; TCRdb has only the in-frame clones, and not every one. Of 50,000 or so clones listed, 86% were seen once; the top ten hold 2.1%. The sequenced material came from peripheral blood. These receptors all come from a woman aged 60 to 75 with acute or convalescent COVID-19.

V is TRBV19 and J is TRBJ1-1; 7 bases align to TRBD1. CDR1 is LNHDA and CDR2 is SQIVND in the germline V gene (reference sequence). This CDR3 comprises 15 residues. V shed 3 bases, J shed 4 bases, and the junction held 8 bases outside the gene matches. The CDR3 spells CASSIVEGAGTEAFF. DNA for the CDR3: TGTGCCAGTAGTATCGTCGAGGGGGCCGGCACTGAAGCTTTCTTT.

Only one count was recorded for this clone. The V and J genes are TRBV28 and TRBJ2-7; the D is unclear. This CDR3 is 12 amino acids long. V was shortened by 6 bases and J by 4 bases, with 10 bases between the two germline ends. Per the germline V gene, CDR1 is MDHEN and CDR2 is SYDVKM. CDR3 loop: CASSRNRYEQYF. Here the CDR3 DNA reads TGTGCCAGCAGCAGGAATCGGTACGAGCAGTACTTC.

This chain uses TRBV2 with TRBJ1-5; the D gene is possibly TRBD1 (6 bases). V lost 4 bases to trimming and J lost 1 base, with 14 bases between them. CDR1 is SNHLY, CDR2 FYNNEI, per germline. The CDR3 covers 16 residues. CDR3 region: CASSGRGGRSNQPQHF. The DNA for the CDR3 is TGTGCCAGCAGTGGTCGGGGGGGCCGAAGCAATCAGCCCCAGCATTTT.

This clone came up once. CDR3 residues: CSVDQAGGRFSYNEQFF. In nucleotides, the CDR3 is TGCAGCGTTGACCAAGCGGGAGGTCGCTTCTCGTACAATGAGCAGTTCTTC. The V and J genes are TRBV29-1 and TRBJ2-1; TRBD2 matches at 9 bases. V dropped 3 bases and J dropped 4; count of bases not matched to a gene: 13. Germline V CDR1 and CDR2: SQVTM, ANQGSEA. The CDR3 is 17 residues long.

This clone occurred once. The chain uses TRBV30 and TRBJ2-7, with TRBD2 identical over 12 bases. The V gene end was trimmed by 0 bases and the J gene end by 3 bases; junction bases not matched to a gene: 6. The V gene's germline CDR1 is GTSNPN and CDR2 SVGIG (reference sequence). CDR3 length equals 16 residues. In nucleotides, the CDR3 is TGTGCCTGGAGTGTAGGGCTAGCGGGAGGGGGCTACGAGCAGTACTTC. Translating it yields CAWSVGLAGGGYEQYF.